Listed below are T cell receptor beta chains from one sample, sequenced in a study of molecular identifiers for immune sequencing clone quantification. MiXCR, run by TCRdb on the PCR reads, gives a single entry per CDR3 protein. The sample lists a few hundred thousand distinct CDR3 sequences, 20% to 25% seen once, with about 0.84% in the top ten. The material sequenced was naive CD8+ T cells from blood, with Jurkat cell RNA spiked in. Source of these receptors: a human donor in good health. Some libraries in this study had Jurkat cell RNA spiked in. Both conserved end residues are part of each CDR3. Each record gives: D gene, clone size, J gene, V gene, CDR3 DNA, CDR3 protein. The D gene is left open where the match is weak. Some rows mark clone size as missing; the rest say once, few, many or name a class of expanded clone.

NA	few	TRBJ2-1	TRBV27	TGTGCCAGCAGTTTACTAACTAGTCCCCATGAGCAGTTCTTC	CASSLLTSPHEQFF
TRBD1	NA	TRBJ2-7	TRBV20-1	TGCAGTGCTACGGGACAGGGATCGTACGAGCAGTACTTC	CSATGQGSYEQYF
TRBD1	NA	TRBJ2-2	TRBV7-6	TGTGCCAGCAGCTATGGCCGGGACAGGGAGGGTTCCGGGGAGCTGTTTTTT	CASSYGRDREGSGELFF
NA	many	TRBJ1-4	TRBV12-3/TRBV12-4	TGTGCCAGCAGTTTAGATCCAGGGAAACTGTTTTTT	CASSLDPGKLFF
NA	NA	TRBJ2-3	TRBV30	TGTGCCTGGAGTGCGTTGGGTGGCACAGATACGCAGTATTTT	CAWSALGGTDTQYF
TRBD1	NA	TRBJ1-5	TRBV19	TGTGCCAGTAGTATGGACAGGGAGGCCCTCAATCAGCCCCAGCATTTT	CASSMDREALNQPQHF
NA	NA	TRBJ2-7	TRBV19	TGTGCCAGTAGTGAACAAGGATGGGAGCAGTACTTC	CASSEQGWEQYF
NA	NA	TRBJ1-1	TRBV7-9	TGTGCCAGCAGCCCGATTAGCCGGGGGATGACTGAAGCTTTCTTT	CASSPISRGMTEAFF
TRBD2	many	TRBJ2-7	TRBV20-1	TGCAGTGCAAAACCGGGACTAGCGGCCTACGAGCAGTACTTC	CSAKPGLAAYEQYF
TRBD2	many	TRBJ2-7	TRBV7-9	TGTGCCAGCAGCTTCTCCCTAGCGGGAGCTGGCGAGCAGTACTTC	CASSFSLAGAGEQYF
TRBD1	NA	TRBJ1-1	TRBV2	TGTGCCAGCAGGAAAAGTGGACAGGGAGAGAACACTGAAGCTTTCTTT	CASRKSGQGENTEAFF
NA	many	TRBJ2-7	TRBV29-1	TGCAGCGTTGAAGATCGACAGAACTTCCGCGAGCAGTACTTC	CSVEDRQNFREQYF
TRBD2	NA	TRBJ2-3	TRBV28	TGTGCCAGCAGTCACACAGGGACTAGCGGGCCGACAGATACGCAGTATTTT	CASSHTGTSGPTDTQYF
NA	many	TRBJ1-5	TRBV5-6	TGTGCCAGCAGTTTGGGGCGGGATCAGCCCCAGCATTTT	CASSLGRDQPQHF
NA	NA	TRBJ1-4	TRBV25-1	TGTGCCAGCAGTGAATGGCAGGCGCCAACTAATGAAAAACTGTTTTTT	CASSEWQAPTNEKLFF
NA	NA	TRBJ2-7	TRBV6-2/TRBV6-3	TGTGCCACATTACGGAGCTCCTACGAGCAGTACTTC	CATLRSSYEQYF
NA	NA	TRBJ2-3	TRBV4-3	TGCGCCAGCAGCCAACAACCGCCGGGGGAAAGCACAGATACGCAGTATTTT	CASSQQPPGESTDTQYF
NA	many	TRBJ2-1	TRBV14	TGTGCCAGCAGCCCAGTCCCCTGGTTCGAGCAGTTCTTC	CASSPVPWFEQFF
NA	many	TRBJ2-3	TRBV29-1	TGCAGCGTTGAAGATCCGTTTGACAGAACTAGCACAGATACGCAGTATTTT	CSVEDPFDRTSTDTQYF
NA	many	TRBJ1-4	TRBV7-9	TGTGCCAGCAGCCCCGGTCTCGGAGGAACTAATGAAAAACTGTTTTTT	CASSPGLGGTNEKLFF
TRBD2	many	TRBJ2-7	TRBV7-9	TGCGCCAGCAGCTTAACTAGCGGGGGCTACGAGCAGTACTTC	CASSLTSGGYEQYF
TRBD2	many	TRBJ2-5	TRBV4-3	TGCGCCAGCAGCCAAGATGTTACTAGCGGGAAATCGGCCCAGTACTTC	CASSQDVTSGKSAQYF
NA	few	TRBJ1-3	TRBV5-6	TGTGCCAGCAGCTTAAAGGGGGATGGAAACACCATATATTTT	CASSLKGDGNTIYF
TRBD2	few	TRBJ2-3	TRBV20-1	TGCAGTGCTAGAGGGGGGACTAGCGGACCAGCAGATACGCAGTATTTT	CSARGGTSGPADTQYF
TRBD2	NA	TRBJ2-3	TRBV12-3/TRBV12-4	TGTGCCAGCAGCACTAGCGGGGGGCCGGCAGATACGCAGTATTTT	CASSTSGGPADTQYF
TRBD2	few	TRBJ2-1	TRBV27	TGTGCCAGCAGCCGGACTAGCGGGGGCAACAATGAGCAGTTCTTC	CASSRTSGGNNEQFF
NA	many	TRBJ2-7	TRBV14	TGTGCCAGCAGCCAACAGACAGTTAGCTCCTACGAGCAGTACTTC	CASSQQTVSSYEQYF
NA	many	TRBJ2-7	TRBV4-3	TGCGCCAGCAGCCACACTACAGGGTACGAGCAGTACTTC	CASSHTTGYEQYF
TRBD1	NA	TRBJ2-7	TRBV6-1	TGTGCCAGCAGCCCCCCGGTGACAGGGACGACCTACGAGCAGTACTTC	CASSPPVTGTTYEQYF